Listed here is a single T cell receptor (beta chain). The antigen is unknown. PCR amplification relied on 60 Vbeta primers (plus 13 Jbeta primers). Data came from immunoSEQ multiplex PCR; TCRdb stores just in-frame clones and leaves some out. The sample table sets out 45,000 to 60,000 clones. These data are taken from a study of cytomegalovirus exposure and HLA in healthy donors. Study outcomes and limitations: Available immune exposure information covered CMV serostatus only. In vitro confirmation showed three CMV-associated chains to be CMV antigen specific. The authors judged a highly shared variant cluster likely a sequencing artifact.

CDR3 length: 13 amino acids. Germline values: CDR1 SEHNR, CDR2 FQNEAQ (reference sequence). Trimming removed 5 bases from V and 9 bases from J; junction bases left unmatched: 7. The clonotype was recovered from a male donor in good health and CMV-seronegative. The genes are TRBV7-9 and TRBJ2-1; 7 positions match TRBD2. Sequences were obtained from PBMCs. The CDR3 bases are TGTGCCAGCAGCCCGGGGGGAGGTCCTGAGCAGTTCTTC. The encoded protein is CASSPGGGPEQFF.